One sample yielded the 12 T cell receptor beta chains listed below, sequenced in a study of shared clonotypes between healthy human individuals. Sequencing used immunoSEQ multiplex PCR; TCRdb keeps in-frame clones, though not all of them. The sample holds about 960,000 clones, around 80% seen once. The sample comprised memory CD4+ T cells sorted from blood. Stated subset: CD45RA-negative fraction. These receptors were obtained from a man between 18 and 35 years old in good health.

The J gene is TRBJ2-2, the V gene TRBV30; no clear D gene. V was cut by 1 base and J by 1 base, with 10 bases left in between. This CDR3 region has 15 residues. Germline V gene sequence: CDR1 GTSNPN, CDR2 SVGIG (reference sequence). DNA for the CDR3: TGTGCCTGGAGTGCTACGGACGGGAACACCGGGGAGCTGTTTTTT. It codes for CAWSATDGNTGELFF.

This clone was seen only once. The same CDR3 also results from other DNA sequences found in this sample. V usage is TRBV5-1 and J usage is TRBJ2-1, with D unresolved. Germline CDR1 is SGHRS and CDR2 is YFSETQ. This CDR3 contains 16 residues. V was clipped by 4 bases and J by 0 bases, with 14 bases between them. CDR3 in DNA: TGCGCCAGCAGCACACGGACGACGAGCTCCTACAATGAGCAGTTCTTC. It is translated as CASSTRTTSSYNEQFF.

CDR3 in DNA: TGTGCCAGCTCACCCCGTGCTCTTACCTACGAGCAGTACTTC. Its protein is CASSPRALTYEQYF. J is TRBJ2-7 and V is TRBV18; D uncertain. CDR3 length: 14 amino acids. Germline V gene sequence: CDR1 KGHSH, CDR2 LQKENI. Trimming took off 3 bases at V and 2 bases at J, with 11 bases between the two ends.

The sample holds many counts of this clone. V and J are TRBV7-2 and TRBJ1-3; D uncertain. Trimming took 0 bases from V and 3 from J, leaving 12 bases between them. The germline V gene has CDR1 SGHTA and CDR2 FQGNSA. This CDR3 is 16 amino acids long. The CDR3 DNA follows: TGTGCCAGCAGCTTAGCGTCCACAGCGTTTGGAAACACCATATATTTT. Its translation is CASSLASTAFGNTIYF.

The chain joins TRBV18 to TRBJ2-5; TRBD2 might be the D (6 bases). This CDR3 has 16 residues. In germline, CDR1 is KGHSH, CDR2 LQKENI. The ends were cut back, 1 base at V and 1 base at J, with 13 bases in the middle. The CDR3 DNA sequence: TGTGCCAGCTCACCACGGCTGGGACTTTCCCAAGAGACCCAGTACTTC. Amino acids: CASSPRLGLSQETQYF.

V usage is TRBV7-2 and J usage is TRBJ1-3; the D is unclear. The CDR3 is made up of 15 amino acids. Germline CDR1 reads SGHTA; CDR2 reads FQGNSA. The V end was cut by 1 base, the J end by 1 base, with 8 bases between. The CDR3 loop is CASSLGGRSGNTIYF. The CDR3 nucleotides read TGTGCCAGCAGCTTAGGGGGTCGGTCTGGAAACACCATATATTTT.

This rearrangement joins TRBV7-2 to TRBJ1-2; the D is unclear. The V and J ends lost 2 bases and 4 bases respectively, with 5 bases between them. CDR3 length: 12 amino acids. CDR1 and CDR2 (germline): SGHTA, FQGNSA. The CDR3 reads CASSLTVYGYTF. For the CDR3, the DNA is TGTGCCAGCAGCTTAACTGTCTATGGCTACACCTTC.

The chain employs TRBV27 and TRBJ1-2; D perhaps matches TRBD1 (5 bases). CDR1 MNHEY and CDR2 SMNVEV come from the germline V gene (reference sequence). The CDR3 covers 14 residues. Deletions cut 4 bases from V and 7 bases from J, with 16 bases between. The CDR3 DNA sequence: TGTGCCAGCAGTTCCAACCAAAAAGGGGCTGGCTACACCTTC. Its protein product is CASSSNQKGAGYTF.

The rearrangement uses TRBV7-9 and TRBJ2-5; 8 nucleotides align to TRBD2. V lost 5 bases and J lost 5; bases outside the gene matches: 10. The germline CDR1 and CDR2 sequences are SEHNR and FQNEAQ (reference sequence). The CDR3 runs 15 residues. This CDR3 reads CASSLRLANLETQYF. CDR3 DNA: TGTGCCAGCAGCCTCCGACTAGCGAACTTGGAGACCCAGTACTTC.

The chain uses TRBV2 and TRBJ2-3, with 8 bases lining up with TRBD2. Germline V gives CDR1 SNHLY, CDR2 FYNNEI. This CDR3 has 15 amino acids. V dropped 7 bases and J dropped 0; count of bases not matched to a gene: 6. CDR3 bases: TGTGCCAGCAAGACTAGCGCCAGAAGCACAGATACGCAGTATTTT. It translates to CASKTSARSTDTQYF.

The rearrangement joins TRBV5-1 to TRBJ1-1; a possible D gene is TRBD1 (5 bases). This CDR3 is built from 16 residues. Trimming took 0 bases from V and 1 from J, leaving 13 bases between them. CDR1 and CDR2 (germline): SGHRS, YFSETQ. CDR3 bases: TGCGCCAGCAGCTTGGGGAGGGGAATAACGAACACTGAAGCTTTCTTT. It yields the protein CASSLGRGITNTEAFF.

V and J are TRBV10-3 and TRBJ2-2, with D tentatively TRBD2 (6 bases). Germline V gives CDR1 ENHRY, CDR2 SYGVKD. The CDR3 sequence is 17 residues long. V was cut by 7 bases and J by 7 bases, with 25 bases left in between. CDR3 in amino acids: CAITDAGKRLGNGELFF. The DNA of the CDR3 is TGTGCCATCACCGATGCGGGGAAGCGCTTGGGAAACGGGGAGCTGTTTTTT.